These 28 T cell receptor beta chains share one sample of origin, sequenced in a study of blood T cells in healthy people across ages (dated by TCRdb to the mid-2010s). Library prep was done by 5' RACE. The sequencing machine was an Illumina HiSeq 2500. The second PCR ran for about 6 to 11 cycles and used a J-beta primer mix along with a sample-barcoded 5' primer. The public reads were reanalyzed by TCRdb: fastp trimming at Q25, MiXCR alignment, in-frame beta chains only. Rows matching on CDR3 protein sequence are summarized as one entry with the most common DNA and genes. Here the sample has 700,000 to 950,000 distinct CDR3 sequences; roughly two fifths occur a single time. The top ten hold roughly 20% of the sample. Sequencing used blood. These receptors were taken from a woman aged 60 to 75 in good health.

The gene calls are TRBV12-3 or TRBV12-4 and TRBJ2-4; D unclear. The J call is in doubt because the DNA end fits TRBJ2-5 better. The CDR3 spans 14 residues. The CDR3 DNA is TGTGCCAGCAGAGAACTCGGATTACAAGAGACCCAGTACTTC. This translates into CASRELGLQETQYF.

This rearrangement joins TRBV28 to TRBJ1-4; weak D call: TRBD1 (5 bases). The length of the CDR3 is 12 residues. Germline V CDR1 and CDR2: MDHEN, SYDVKM. With 5 bases removed from V and 12 bases from J, the gap between germline ends came to 13 bases. Here the CDR3 DNA reads TGTGCCAGCAGTCGCCGGGACTTGGAACTGTTTTTT. Its translation: CASSRRDLELFF.

Notes on this clonotype: A much bigger clone sits one base away, suggesting this may be a read error. The chain carries TRBV29-1 and TRBJ2-5, with D unclear. CDR3 size: 12 residues. CDR1 is SQVTM, CDR2 ANQGSEA, per germline. Trimming shortened V by 7 bases and J by 5 bases, and 14 bases separated the two germline ends. The CDR3 here is CSAQREEETQYF. CDR3 bases: TGCAGCGCCCAGCGAGAGGAGGAGACCCAGTACTTC.

The V and J genes are TRBV7-9 and TRBJ2-7; TRBD1 aligns across 7 bases. The germline CDR1 and CDR2 sequences are SEHNR and FQNEAQ (reference sequence). The CDR3 has 16 amino acids. The junction had 9 bases not matched to a gene; V was cut back by 2 bases and J by 2 bases. Here the CDR3 DNA reads TGTGCCAGCAGCTTACGGCCGGGACAGAATCCCTACGAGCAGTACTTC. Protein sequence: CASSLRPGQNPYEQYF.

This rearrangement joins TRBV12-3 or TRBV12-4 to TRBJ2-3; a possible D gene is TRBD1 (6 bases). The CDR3 length is 13 residues. Trimming shortened V by 6 bases and J by 6 bases, and 13 bases separated the two germline ends. In nucleotides, the CDR3 is TGTGCCAGCAGCGGACAGTTGCACGATACGCAGTATTTT. This sequence encodes CASSGQLHDTQYF.

In the case of this clonotype: At one end the junction does not follow the germline gene, possibly because of a read error. The genes are TRBV7-2 and TRBJ1-5; perhaps TRBD1 as D (5 bases). CDR1 is SGHTA and CDR2 is FQGNSA in the germline V gene. The CDR3 covers 14 residues. The CDR3 is CASSLGQSSQPQHF. For the CDR3, the DNA is TGTGCCAGCAGCTTAGGACAGAGCAGTCAGCCCCAGCATTTT. Full variable domain (rest looked up from reference TRBV7-2 and TRBJ1-5): GAGVSQSPSNKVTEKGKDVELRCDPISGHTALYWYRQSLGQGLEFLIYFQGNSAPDKSGLPSDRFSAERTGGSVSTLTIQRTQQEDSAVYLCASSLGQSSQPQHFGDGTRLSIL.

The V and J genes are TRBV20-1 and TRBJ1-1; no reliable D call. The CDR3 has 15 amino acids. V lost 2 bases to trimming and J lost 6 bases, with 19 bases between them. The germline V gene encodes CDR1 DFQATT and CDR2 SNEGSKA (reference sequence). The CDR3 nucleotides read TGCAGTGCTAGATTGACGGCGGAAATAGAGGCTGAAGCTTTCTTT. It is translated as CSARLTAEIEAEAFF.

The rearrangement uses TRBV12-3 or TRBV12-4 and TRBJ1-4; 8 nucleotides agree with TRBD1. Losses at the gene ends were 5 bases for V and 7 bases for J; bases not matched to a gene: 9. The CDR3 is 15 residues long. CDR3: CASSPDRAASEKLFF. CDR3 sequence (DNA): TGTGCCAGCAGTCCGGACAGGGCGGCTAGTGAAAAACTGTTTTTT.

This chain links TRBV6-6 with TRBJ1-2; the match to TRBD1 covers 7 bases. Germline trimming cut 2 bases from V and 4 bases from J; bases unmatched to any gene: 7. Germline CDR1 MNHNY, CDR2 SVGAGI (reference sequence). The CDR3 totals 15 residues. The CDR3 sequence: CASSYPDRVFYGYTF. The CDR3 DNA reads TGTGCCAGCAGTTACCCTGACAGGGTCTTCTATGGCTACACCTTC.

The J gene is TRBJ2-5, the V gene TRBV10-3; no reliable D call. V was pared by 6 bases and J by 0 bases, with 11 bases between. The CDR3 totals 14 residues. CDR1 is ENHRY and CDR2 is SYGVKD in the germline V gene. CDR3 sequence (DNA): TGTGCCATCAGCCCACTTGGGGACCAAGAGACCCAGTACTTC. Encoded protein: CAISPLGDQETQYF.

This chain connects TRBV20-1 to TRBJ1-4; 7 positions agree with TRBD1. Germline loops: CDR1 DFQATT, CDR2 SNEGSKA (reference sequence). This CDR3 comprises 14 residues. The trim removed 6 bases at V and 6 bases at J, leaving 10 bases unmatched. The CDR3 DNA reads as TGCAGTGCGGGCCAGACAGGGTGGGATGAAAAACTGTTTTTT. This gives the protein CSAGQTGWDEKLFF.

The V call is TRBV7-8, the J call TRBJ2-3; 10 bases agree with TRBD2. This CDR3 contains 16 residues. The ends lost 5 bases at V and 3 bases at J; junction bases unmatched: 8. CDR1 SGHVS and CDR2 FQNEAQ come from the germline V gene. CDR3 DNA: TGTGCCAGCAGCAGGGTGGCTAGCGGGAGAACAGATACGCAGTATTTT. Its translation is CASSRVASGRTDTQYF.

This clonotype occurred a few times. The rearrangement links TRBV18 to TRBJ2-1; D possibly corresponds to TRBD2 (7 bases). The CDR3 contains 14 residues. Trimming cost V 5 bases and J 6 bases, with 14 bases left between them. The V gene's germline CDR1 is KGHSH and CDR2 LQKENI. This CDR3 reads CASSSYREGNEQFF. The CDR3 DNA is TGTGCCAGCTCATCATACAGGGAGGGCAATGAGCAGTTCTTC.

About this clonotype itself: One end of the junction is discordant with germline, which a read error may explain. The chain is built from TRBV7-9 and TRBJ2-1; maybe TRBD2 (6 bases). The CDR3 length is 14 residues. Germline CDR1 is SEHNR and CDR2 is FQNEAQ (reference sequence). The CDR3 DNA follows: TGTGCCTGCAGCTGGGGGGTTGGAAACAATGAGCAGTTCTTC. Translation gives CACSWGVGNNEQFF.

This chain links TRBV2 with TRBJ2-4; 10 bases are a match to TRBD2. The V segment lost 4 bases and the J segment 7 bases; nucleotides outside the gene matches: 7. The CDR3 loop spans 15 amino acids. CDR1 SNHLY and CDR2 FYNNEI come from the germline V gene. In DNA form, the CDR3 reads TGTGCCAGCAGTGGGGACACTAGCGGGGTTAACATTCAGTACTTC. Translating it yields CASSGDTSGVNIQYF. Supplemented by reference TRBV2 and TRBJ2-4, the full variable domain reads EPEVTQTPSHQVTQMGQEVILRCVPISNHLYFYWYRQILGQKVEFLVSFYNNEISEKSEIFDDQFSVERPDGSNFTLKIRSTKLEDSAMYFCASSGDTSGVNIQYFGAGTRLSVL.

This clonotype was recorded at least ten times. The V gene is TRBV29-1, the J gene TRBJ2-5; D gene ambiguous. The CDR3 runs 12 residues. With 4 bases removed from V and 0 bases from J, the gap between germline ends came to 6 bases. CDR1 is SQVTM, CDR2 ANQGSEA, per germline. Written as DNA, the CDR3 is TGCAGCGTTGCAGGTTACCAAGAGACCCAGTACTTC. It specifies CSVAGYQETQYF.

About this clonotype: The junction departs from the called germline gene at one end, perhaps through a read error. The chain employs TRBV2 and TRBJ1-5; 10 bases agree with TRBD1. This CDR3 region has 17 residues. CDR1 is SNHLY and CDR2 is FYNNEI in the germline V gene. Written as DNA, the CDR3 is TGTGTCAGCAGTGGGAGACAGGGGGCGGGGGGCAATCAGCCCCAGCATTTT. It yields the protein CVSSGRQGAGGNQPQHF.

About this clonotype itself: This could be a read error, since a much larger clone is one nucleotide away. This sequence joins TRBV29-1 and TRBJ2-7; 11 positions agree with TRBD1. Germline V CDR1 and CDR2: SQVTM, ANQGSEA. The CDR3 loop spans 15 amino acids. Trimming at V came to 8 bases and at J to 7 bases, leaving 16 bases not matched to a gene. Here the CDR3 reads CSYQRTGGFDNEQYF. The DNA of the CDR3 is TGCAGCTACCAAAGGACAGGGGGCTTTGACAATGAGCAGTACTTC.

This clonotype turned up a few times. This clone may be a read error of a much larger clone one base away. The J gene is TRBJ2-1, the V gene TRBV29-1; 7 bases agree with TRBD2. The trim removed 0 bases at V and 13 bases at J, leaving 9 bases unmatched. In germline, CDR1 is SQVTM, CDR2 ANQGSEA. CDR3 length: 13 residues. The CDR3 reads CSVEEGGSGTQFF. CDR3 sequence (DNA): TGCAGCGTTGAAGAGGGAGGGAGTGGGACCCAGTTCTTC.

The chain's CDR3 is CASRLLAGAYNEQFF. The CDR3 DNA reads as TGTGCCAGCAGGCTTCTAGCGGGGGCCTACAATGAGCAGTTCTTC. The chain is built from TRBV7-3 and TRBJ2-1; 10 bases are shared with TRBD2. This CDR3 contains 15 residues. V dropped 6 bases and J dropped 2; count of bases not matched to a gene: 4. CDR1 and CDR2 (germline): SGHTA, FQGTGA.

This clonotype was counted a few times. The rearrangement joins TRBV20-1 to TRBJ2-5; D is undetermined. The CDR3 consists of 17 residues. The germline V and J ends were trimmed by 0 bases and 2 bases, with 19 bases remaining between them. Per the germline V gene, CDR1 is DFQATT and CDR2 is SNEGSKA (reference sequence). The CDR3 DNA reads as TGCAGTGCTAGAGATTCAGGCGGTTTCGGTCCTCAAGAGACCCAGTACTTC. Its protein product is CSARDSGGFGPQETQYF.

This clonotype was recorded a few times. This rearrangement joins TRBV30 to TRBJ2-6; TRBD2 aligns across 7 bases. Germline lookup yields CDR1 GTSNPN and CDR2 SVGIG (reference sequence). With V trimmed by 5 bases and J by 2 bases, 3 bases remained unmatched. The CDR3 length is 14 residues. DNA for the CDR3: TGTGCCTGGGGGGGAGGGGCTGGGGCCAACGTCCTGACTTTC. It yields the protein CAWGGGAGANVLTF.

J is TRBJ2-7 and V is TRBV7-3, with no clear D. The CDR3 contains 13 residues. V was clipped by 3 bases and J by 2 bases, with 8 bases between them. CDR1 SGHTA and CDR2 FQGTGA come from the germline V gene. The CDR3 sequence: CASSFPATYEQYF. In nucleotides, the CDR3 is TGTGCCAGCAGCTTCCCAGCCACCTACGAGCAGTACTTC.

This clonotype was observed many times. This sequence joins TRBV29-1 and TRBJ2-7; possibly TRBD2 for D (6 bases). This CDR3 spans 14 amino acids. Looked up from germline, CDR1 is SQVTM and CDR2 is ANQGSEA. V shed 4 bases and J shed 0 bases, with 13 bases lying between them. The DNA for the CDR3 is TGCAGCGTTGTAGGGACTGGCAGCTCCTACGAGCAGTACTTC. It translates to CSVVGTGSSYEQYF.

This clonotype has just a few counts. The chain joins TRBV5-1 to TRBJ2-5; 7 nucleotides line up with TRBD1. This CDR3 has 15 amino acids. CDR1 is SGHRS and CDR2 is YFSETQ in the germline V gene. J was trimmed by 4 bases and V by 0 bases; bases with no gene match: 6. The CDR3 sequence is CASSLVHRGAETQYF. The DNA for the CDR3 is TGCGCCAGCAGCTTGGTTCACAGGGGAGCAGAGACCCAGTACTTC.

Concerning this clonotype itself: The CDR3 end shows no conserved phenylalanine or tryptophan, and so a read error is likely. The rearrangement joins TRBV7-9 to TRBJ2-7; TRBD1 is a possible D gene (6 bases). The V gene's germline CDR1 is SEHNR and CDR2 FQNEAQ (reference sequence). This CDR3 is 15 amino acids long. Trimming removed 5 bases from V and 2 bases from J, with 16 bases in between. The CDR3 protein is CASSPETGVAYEQYS. The CDR3 DNA reads as TGTGCCAGCAGCCCAGAGACAGGAGTGGCCTACGAGCAGTACTCC.

The rearrangement uses TRBV9 and TRBJ2-1; TRBD2 might be the D (6 bases). V gave up 3 bases and J gave up 4 bases, with 14 bases separating them. From germline, CDR1 is SGDLS and CDR2 YYNGEE. The CDR3 runs 15 residues. CDR3 DNA: TGTGCCAGCAGCGGCGGCGGGACCCGATACAATGAGCAGTTCTTC. Protein product: CASSGGGTRYNEQFF.

In this sample, this clonotype turned up many times. This chain links TRBV29-1 with TRBJ2-1, with 8 bases aligning to TRBD1. Germline V gene sequence: CDR1 SQVTM, CDR2 ANQGSEA. The V and J ends lost 6 bases and 5 bases, in that order; junction bases with no gene match: 3. This CDR3 contains 12 residues. The CDR3 reads CSVGQGNNEQFF. CDR3 DNA: TGCAGCGTCGGACAGGGAAACAATGAGCAGTTCTTC.